Each of the 28 T cell receptor beta chains below was sequenced from the same sample in a study of Ad26.COV2.S vaccination and SARS-CoV-2 variants. The treatment denotes: roughly 20 received Ad26.COV2.S at low or high dose, single or two shots; five or six received placebo; per-sample allocation not given. Day 63 following the first vaccine or placebo injection was when the samples were taken. Using immunoSEQ multiplex PCR, the repertoire was profiled, and TCRdb retains in-frame clones only, with some absent. The sample yields 450,000 to 550,000 clones, roughly 87% seen once. This specimen was peripheral blood, taken in a trial of Ad26.COV2.S vaccine versus placebo. The source is a person between 18 and 59 years old who received the Ad26.COV2.S COVID-19 vaccine or a placebo.

For this clone: Distinct nucleotide sequences in the sample also encode this CDR3. The gene calls are TRBV19 and TRBJ2-7; tentatively, D is TRBD2 (5 bases). CDR3 length: 13 residues. Germline-derived CDR1 and CDR2 are LNHDA and SQIVND (reference sequence). With 0 bases removed from V and 3 bases from J, the gap between germline ends came to 6 bases. The CDR3: CASSIDRGYEQYF. The CDR3 DNA reads as TGTGCCAGTAGTATAGATCGGGGCTACGAGCAGTACTTC.

The V call is TRBV6-5, the J call TRBJ2-7; 9 nucleotides match TRBD2. J gave up 0 bases and V 5 bases, and 5 bases lay outside the gene matches. Germline V CDR1 and CDR2: MNHEY, SVGAGI. This CDR3 has 15 amino acids. The CDR3: CASSQTSGVSYEQYF. The DNA for the CDR3 is TGTGCCAGCAGTCAGACTAGCGGAGTCTCCTACGAGCAGTACTTC.

This chain joins TRBV15 and TRBJ2-1, with 10 nucleotides matching TRBD2. Germline-derived CDR1 and CDR2 are LNHNV and YYDKDF (reference sequence). CDR3 length equals 16 residues. Trimming took 0 bases from V and 7 from J; bases not matched to a gene: 6. CDR3 sequence: CATSRDRTSGSNEQFF. The CDR3 DNA sequence: TGTGCCACCAGCAGAGACCGGACTAGCGGCAGTAATGAGCAGTTCTTC.

CDR3 in DNA: TGCGCCAGCAGAAGACAGGGGATCGCCTACAATGAGCAGTTCTTC. It translates to CASRRQGIAYNEQFF. The V and J genes are TRBV5-1 and TRBJ2-1; 8 nucleotides align to TRBD1. V gave up 5 bases and J gave up 2 bases; unmatched junction bases: 6. CDR1 SGHRS and CDR2 YFSETQ come from the germline V gene. The CDR3 sequence is 15 residues long.

This CDR3 reads CASSQPGPPSGANVLTF. CDR3 nucleotides: TGTGCCAGCAGCCAACCCGGGCCGCCCTCTGGGGCCAACGTCCTGACTTTC. The V and J genes are TRBV7-9 and TRBJ2-6; D is unclear. The CDR3 covers 17 residues. The ends were cut back, 5 bases at V and 0 bases at J, with 14 bases in the middle. Germline assignment: CDR1 SEHNR and CDR2 FQNEAQ (reference sequence).

The V gene is TRBV5-1, the J gene TRBJ1-1; 7 positions agree with TRBD1. After removal of 4 bases from V and 7 bases from J, the junction contained 13 bases not matched to a gene. The CDR3 is made up of 15 amino acids. CDR1 is SGHRS and CDR2 is YFSETQ in the germline V gene. The CDR3 sequence is CASSMMGTVNHEAFF. As DNA, the CDR3 is TGCGCCAGCAGCATGATGGGGACAGTTAACCATGAAGCTTTCTTT.

The chain carries TRBV6-5 and TRBJ1-1, with 7 bases matching TRBD1. Germline V gene data show CDR1 as MNHEY and CDR2 as SVGAGI. The CDR3 totals 16 residues. J lost 4 bases, V lost 0 bases, and 8 bases had no gene match. DNA for the CDR3: TGTGCCAGCAGTTACTCGGCAGGGGGAAGTGGCACTGAAGCTTTCTTT. Translating gives CASSYSAGGSGTEAFF.

The chain recombines TRBV7-9 with TRBJ2-7, with D tentatively TRBD2 (6 bases). This CDR3 region has 15 residues. CDR1 and CDR2 (germline): SEHNR, FQNEAQ (reference sequence). Trimming pared 5 bases from V and 7 bases from J, leaving 21 bases between. For the CDR3, the DNA is TGTGCCAGCAGCCCATTCCTAACTAGCTCCGGAGAGCAGTACTTC. Protein: CASSPFLTSSGEQYF.

CDR3 nucleotide sequence: TGTGCCAGCAGTGAATCACTAGCGGGAGCACGCGAGCAGTACTTC. Its protein is CASSESLAGAREQYF. The chain combines TRBV25-1 with TRBJ2-7; 11 nucleotides align to TRBD2. CDR3 length equals 15 residues. Trimming at V came to 1 base and at J to 6 bases, leaving 5 bases not matched to a gene. Germline V gene sequence: CDR1 MGHDK, CDR2 SYGVNS.

The chain carries TRBV28 and TRBJ2-7; 7 nucleotides agree with TRBD2. Germline lookup yields CDR1 MDHEN and CDR2 SYDVKM. The trim removed 6 bases at V and 2 bases at J, leaving 10 bases unmatched. The CDR3 length is 15 residues. CDR3 in amino acids: CASRPRASGPYEQYF. The CDR3 bases are TGTGCCAGCAGACCTAGGGCTAGCGGACCCTACGAGCAGTACTTC.

The chain carries TRBV28 and TRBJ2-5, with D unclear. Trimming shortened V by 6 bases and J by 4 bases, and 6 bases separated the two germline ends. Germline CDR1 is MDHEN and CDR2 is SYDVKM. The CDR3 loop spans 11 amino acids. The CDR3 DNA reads as TGTGCCAGCAGCGCGCGAGAGACCCAGTACTTC. Encoded protein: CASSARETQYF.

V and J are TRBV7-9 and TRBJ2-3; D possibly matches TRBD1 or TRBD2 (6 bases each). Germline-derived CDR1 and CDR2 are SEHNR and FQNEAQ (reference sequence). The CDR3 runs 15 residues. V was clipped by 3 bases and J by 3 bases, with 13 bases between them. CDR3 coding DNA: TGTGCCAGCAGCTTCTCCACAGGGAGGACAGATACGCAGTATTTT. It translates to CASSFSTGRTDTQYF.

The gene calls are TRBV27 and TRBJ1-5; D possibly corresponds to TRBD1 (5 bases). Trimming shortened V by 6 bases and J by 4 bases, and 13 bases separated the two germline ends. CDR3 length equals 14 residues. Looked up from germline, CDR1 is MNHEY and CDR2 is SMNVEV (reference sequence). The CDR3 spells CASSVLGRNQPQHF. For the CDR3, the DNA is TGTGCCAGCAGCGTACTGGGGCGGAATCAGCCCCAGCATTTT.

The gene calls are TRBV30 and TRBJ1-5, with D perhaps matching TRBD1 (5 bases). The V end lost 2 bases, the J end lost 9 bases, and 29 bases lay between the germline ends. The germline V gene encodes CDR1 GTSNPN and CDR2 SVGIG (reference sequence). The CDR3 sequence is 18 residues long. The CDR3 spells CAWSPFELGDRPRRPQHF. Here the CDR3 DNA reads TGTGCCTGGAGTCCCTTCGAACTGGGGGACCGACCAAGACGGCCCCAGCATTTT. Filled out from reference TRBV30 and TRBJ1-5, the complete variable domain reads SQTIHQWPATLVQPVGSPLSLECTVEGTSNPNLYWYRQAAGRGLQLLFYSVGIGQISSEVPQNLSASRPQDRQFILSSKKLLLSDSGFYLCAWSPFELGDRPRRPQHFGDGTRLSIL.

The gene calls are TRBV27 and TRBJ1-2, with 8 bases fitting TRBD1. There are 15 residues in the CDR3. The V gene end was trimmed by 5 bases and the J gene end by 0 bases; junction bases not matched to a gene: 5. CDR1 and CDR2 from the germline V gene are MNHEY and SMNVEV (reference sequence). CDR3 loop: CASSPMDRANYGYTF. The CDR3 DNA reads as TGTGCCAGCAGTCCGATGGACAGGGCTAACTATGGCTACACCTTC.

The V gene is TRBV6-5, the J gene TRBJ1-1, with 7 positions matching TRBD1. The junction had 9 bases not matched to a gene; V was cut back by 2 bases and J by 6 bases. Germline CDR1 MNHEY, CDR2 SVGAGI. The CDR3 extends over 15 amino acids. CDR3: CASSYPTGIGAEAFF. The DNA for the CDR3 is TGTGCCAGCAGTTACCCGACAGGGATCGGGGCTGAAGCTTTCTTT.

The V call is TRBV21-1, the J call TRBJ1-1. TRBV21-1 is assigned pseudogene status. This CDR3 has 17 amino acids. The chain's CDR3 is CASSTINRDLQNTEAFF. CDR3 bases: TGTGCCAGCAGCACTATAAATAGGGATCTTCAGAACACTGAAGCTTTCTTT.

CDR3 DNA: TGTGCCAGCAGCTTAGCCCTGAGGACAGATGAAAAACTGTTTTTT. It translates to CASSLALRTDEKLFF. V and J are TRBV7-9 and TRBJ1-4; possible D gene TRBD1, 6 bases. V was pared by 0 bases and J by 6 bases, with 11 bases between. The CDR3 spans 15 residues. Germline V gene lookup returns CDR1 SEHNR and CDR2 FQNEAQ (reference sequence).

The rearrangement uses TRBV27 and TRBJ1-2; D gene ambiguous. V was clipped by 5 bases and J by 4 bases, with 20 bases between them. The germline V gene encodes CDR1 MNHEY and CDR2 SMNVEV (reference sequence). The length of the CDR3 is 16 residues. The DNA for the CDR3 is TGTGCCAGCAGTCCCCTACACCGACTCCCGCTCTATGGCTACACCTTC. It codes for CASSPLHRLPLYGYTF.

This clone was seen only once. The chain employs TRBV29-1 and TRBJ2-7, with TRBD1 matching 8 bases. Trimming removed 5 bases from V and 0 bases from J; junction bases left unmatched: 9. There are 15 residues in the CDR3. CDR1 and CDR2 (germline): SQVTM, ANQGSEA. The CDR3: CSVKTGTGSSYEQYF. Written as DNA, the CDR3 is TGCAGCGTTAAAACCGGGACAGGCAGCTCCTACGAGCAGTACTTC.

V and J are TRBV9 and TRBJ2-1; 7 bases match TRBD2. The CDR3 sequence is 14 residues long. J was trimmed by 6 bases and V by 0 bases; bases with no gene match: 3. Germline V gene lookup returns CDR1 SGDLS and CDR2 YYNGEE. CDR3 sequence reads: CASSVGLAANEQFF. The CDR3 bases are TGTGCCAGCAGCGTAGGACTAGCAGCCAATGAGCAGTTCTTC.

The rearrangement links TRBV7-9 to TRBJ2-2; TRBD2 is a possible D gene (5 bases). Per germline, CDR1 SEHNR and CDR2 FQNEAQ (reference sequence). The CDR3 contains 14 residues. Trimming cost V 10 bases and J 0 bases, with 12 bases left between them. CDR3 sequence (DNA): TGTGCCACTACAACCGGGGCGAACACCGGGGAGCTGTTTTTT. It specifies CATTTGANTGELFF.

This chain uses TRBV6-5 with TRBJ2-2, with 8 bases matching TRBD1. The CDR3 length is 15 residues. Germline-derived CDR1 and CDR2 are MNHEY and SVGAGI. J gave up 6 bases and V 7 bases, and 10 bases lay outside the gene matches. The CDR3 protein is CASTKGQGASGELFF. CDR3 bases: TGTGCCAGCACCAAAGGTCAGGGGGCGTCCGGGGAGCTGTTTTTT.

This chain links TRBV2 with TRBJ1-2; D might be TRBD1 (5 bases). V lost 4 bases and J lost 5, with 14 bases in between. Germline CDR1 SNHLY, CDR2 FYNNEI. This CDR3 has 14 amino acids. CDR3 region: CASSVVGLPYGYTF. As DNA, the CDR3 is TGTGCCAGCAGTGTGGTGGGGCTCCCTTATGGCTACACCTTC.

The V gene is TRBV6-1, the J gene TRBJ1-6; D not resolved. Trimming cost V 0 bases and J 9 bases, with 21 bases left between them. The V gene's germline CDR1 is MNHNS and CDR2 SASEGT. The CDR3 has 18 residues. The CDR3: CASSEALPLSTARSPLHF. The CDR3 DNA is TGTGCCAGCAGTGAAGCGCTACCATTATCTACAGCGCGTTCACCCCTCCACTTT.

The chain is built from TRBV5-1 and TRBJ2-5; D is uncertain. V lost 0 bases and J lost 2, with 11 bases in between. CDR1 SGHRS and CDR2 YFSETQ come from the germline V gene. The CDR3 has 15 residues. CDR3 loop: CASSLGPTQQETQYF. The CDR3 DNA reads TGCGCCAGCAGCTTGGGGCCGACCCAACAAGAGACCCAGTACTTC.

V is TRBV19 and J is TRBJ2-7; perhaps TRBD2 as D (5 bases). CDR3 size: 13 residues. Germline V CDR1 and CDR2: LNHDA, SQIVND (reference sequence). Trimming left V 0 bases short and J 5 bases short, with 8 bases between. The CDR3 is CASSIDPRDEQYF. DNA for the CDR3: TGTGCCAGTAGTATAGATCCGAGGGACGAGCAGTACTTC.

CDR3: CASSQNFRGNEQFF. The CDR3 nucleotides read TGTGCCAGCAGCCAAAATTTTCGGGGCAATGAGCAGTTCTTC. The V call is TRBV3-1 (or the pseudogene TRBV3-2), the J call TRBJ2-1; possible D gene TRBD2, 5 bases. The CDR3 is 14 residues long. Germline assignment: CDR1 LGHDT and CDR2 YNNKEL (reference sequence). Trimming shortened V by 2 bases and J by 6 bases, and 11 bases separated the two germline ends.